Listed below are T cell receptor beta chains from one sample, sequenced in a study of T-cell reconstitution after alpha-beta-depleted transplantation in children. Using its own MiXCR run on the PCR reads, TCRdb lists one record per CDR3 protein. Among some 300,000 distinct CDR3 sequences listed, approximately 7.3% were seen once. Sequenced material: peripheral blood, taken 360 days after TCRalphabeta/CD19-depleted stem cell transplant. The receptors here all came from a female patient aged 2-9 years who had a stem cell transplant for Fanconi anemia, so the T cells may come from the graft donor. CDR3s include the opening cysteine and the closing phenylalanine or tryptophan. Fields, in order: clone size, V gene, D gene, J gene, CDR3 protein, CDR3 DNA. A D gene is named only where the DNA matches it firmly. Size values are once, few and many counts, or a class for expanded clones, and some rows have none.

.,TRBV20-1,TRBD2,TRBJ2-1,CSARSASGSNYNEQFF,TGCAGTGCTAGGTCGGCTAGCGGGAGTAATTACAATGAGCAGTTCTTC
many,TRBV5-1,.,TRBJ2-3,CASSSSLALASDTQYF,TGCGCCAGCAGTAGTTCTTTGGCATTAGCGTCAGATACGCAGTATTTT
few,TRBV6-5,.,TRBJ2-5,CASSYDGRSQETQYF,TGTGCCAGCAGTTACGATGGCAGGAGCCAAGAGACCCAGTACTTC
few,TRBV7-9,.,TRBJ1-4,CASSPGTQGRKLFF,TGTGCCAGCAGCCCCGGGACCCAAGGTCGAAAACTGTTTTTT
many,TRBV7-2,.,TRBJ2-7,CASSLEVGPYEQYF,TGTGCCAGCAGCTTAGAGGTGGGACCCTACGAGCAGTACTTC
.,TRBV10-3,.,TRBJ2-3,CAIEQGGTTTDTQYF,TGTGCCATCGAGCAGGGGGGAACCACCACAGATACGCAGTATTTT
many,TRBV5-1,.,TRBJ1-2,CASSLESVSGSTGYTF,TGCGCCAGCAGCTTGGAATCGGTGTCAGGAAGCACTGGCTACACCTTC
many,TRBV20-1,.,TRBJ2-5,CSARDVVKETQYF,TGCAGTGCTAGAGATGTGGTTAAAGAGACCCAGTACTTC
many,TRBV11-1,TRBD1,TRBJ2-2,CASSLLGQGRTGELFF,TGTGCCAGCAGCTTACTTGGACAGGGACGCACCGGGGAGCTGTTTTTT
many,TRBV28,.,TRBJ2-5,CASSLPPPGVETQYF,TGTGCCAGCAGTTTACCGCCCCCAGGGGTAGAGACCCAGTACTTC
.,TRBV7-7,TRBD1,TRBJ2-5,CASRNDREETQYF,TGTGCCAGCAGGAATGACAGGGAAGAGACCCAGTACTTC
.,TRBV2,.,TRBJ2-5,CASREQGEETQYF,TGTGCCAGCAGAGAACAGGGCGAAGAGACCCAGTACTTC
.,TRBV5-6,.,TRBJ2-4,CASSLSWRGVMDIQYF,TGTGCCAGCAGCTTGTCCTGGCGGGGTGTCATGGACATTCAGTACTTC
.,TRBV10-3,TRBD1,TRBJ2-6,CAIRKNRDRVSGANVLTF,TGTGCCATCAGGAAAAACCGGGACAGGGTTTCTGGGGCCAACGTCCTGACTTTC
many,TRBV16,.,TRBJ2-7,CASSQSVTMFYEQYF,TGTGCCAGCAGCCAATCCGTTACGATGTTCTACGAGCAGTACTTC
many,TRBV5-1,TRBD2,TRBJ2-1,CASSSVGGTYNEQFF,TGCGCCAGCAGTTCCGTGGGAGGGACTTACAATGAGCAGTTCTTC
.,TRBV5-1,TRBD1,TRBJ1-6,CASSSSGLQGGWISPLHF,TGCGCCAGCAGCTCGTCCGGGCTCCAGGGGGGATGGATTTCACCCCTCCACTTT
.,TRBV2,.,TRBJ1-5,CASLGGKGKDQPQHF,TGTGCCAGCCTCGGAGGGAAGGGAAAGGATCAGCCCCAGCATTTT
many,TRBV27,TRBD2,TRBJ2-1,CASSSRLAGGYNEQFF,TGTGCCAGCAGTTCGAGACTAGCGGGAGGCTACAATGAGCAGTTCTTC
.,TRBV11-2,.,TRBJ1-2,CASSPTHGNGYTF,TGTGCCAGCAGCCCTACGCACGGAAATGGCTACACCTTC
many,TRBV27,TRBD2,TRBJ2-1,CASSLSSGPYNEQFF,TGTGCCAGCAGTCTCTCTAGCGGTCCCTACAATGAGCAGTTCTTC
once,TRBV4-1,.,TRBJ2-2,CASSQDYPQGGTGELFF,TGCGCCAGCAGCCAAGATTATCCCCAGGGCGGGACCGGGGAGCTGTTTTTT
many,TRBV28,TRBD1,TRBJ1-5,CASRKTGRSNQPQHF,TGTGCCAGCAGGAAGACAGGGCGGAGCAATCAGCCCCAGCATTTT
few,TRBV7-2,.,TRBJ1-6,CASRLGGVSNSPLHF,TGTGCCAGCAGACTAGGGGGAGTTTCTAATTCACCCCTCCACTTT
many,TRBV28,.,TRBJ2-1,CASFQGYNEQFF,TGTGCATCTTTTCAGGGGTACAATGAGCAGTTCTTC
many,TRBV25-1,TRBD2,TRBJ2-5,CASSVTSGQETQYF,TGTGCCAGCAGTGTGACTAGCGGCCAAGAGACCCAGTACTTC